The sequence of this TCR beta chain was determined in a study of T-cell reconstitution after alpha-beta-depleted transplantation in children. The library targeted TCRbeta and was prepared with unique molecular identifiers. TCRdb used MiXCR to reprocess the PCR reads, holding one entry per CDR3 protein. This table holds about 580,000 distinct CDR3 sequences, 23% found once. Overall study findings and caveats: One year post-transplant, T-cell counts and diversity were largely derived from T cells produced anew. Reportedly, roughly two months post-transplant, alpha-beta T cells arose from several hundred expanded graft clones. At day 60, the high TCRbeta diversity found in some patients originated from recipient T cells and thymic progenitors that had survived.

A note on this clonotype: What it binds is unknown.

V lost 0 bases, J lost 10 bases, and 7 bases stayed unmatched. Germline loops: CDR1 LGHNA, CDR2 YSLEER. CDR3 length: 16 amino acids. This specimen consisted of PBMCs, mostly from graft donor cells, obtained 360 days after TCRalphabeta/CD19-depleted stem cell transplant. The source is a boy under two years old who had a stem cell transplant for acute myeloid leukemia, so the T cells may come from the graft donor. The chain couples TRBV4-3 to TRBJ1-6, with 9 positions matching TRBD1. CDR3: CASSQDRDRVGSPLHF. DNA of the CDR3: TGCGCCAGCAGCCAAGACCGGGACAGGGTCGGCTCACCCCTCCACTTT.